What follows is one T cell receptor beta chain and its context. The data stem from a study of blood T cell repertoires in COVID-19. As for the study in general: Symptom resolution, clearance, or two negative PCRs marked the recovered donors of Cohort 3.

In germline, CDR1 is SQVTM, CDR2 ANQGSEA. The CDR3 is 14 amino acids. V lost 5 bases and J lost 2; bases outside the gene matches: 8. Method: immunoSEQ multiplex PCR; TCRdb's copy keeps in-frame clones and lacks some. The sample consists of roughly 210,000 clones, roughly 91% of them appearing once. Enrolled through a virtual design, the participants were between 18 and 89 years of age and came from 24 US areas. This clonotype originated in a man aged 30 to 39 in a cohort exposed to, infected with or recovered from COVID-19 (not recorded which). J is TRBJ2-7 and V is TRBV29-1; 8 nucleotides agree with TRBD1. The sample comprised PBMCs or T cells enriched from blood (not recorded which). This chain's CDR3 is CSVSDRGQTYEQYF. Here the CDR3 DNA reads TGCAGCGTTTCTGACAGGGGCCAGACCTACGAGCAGTACTTC.